This passage covers 32 T cell receptor beta chains from one sample sequenced in a study of blood T cells in healthy people across ages. With a J-beta primer mix and a sample-barcoded 5' primer, a second PCR ran 7 to 11 cycles. TCRdb called the 5' RACE reads again in MiXCR, with one record for every CDR3 protein. The data hold more than 800,000 distinct CDR3 sequences, with around 30% observed a single time. Specimen: blood. The receptors derive from an elderly woman in good health.

This clonotype was recorded a few times. The chain has TRBV18 and TRBJ1-4; TRBD1 might be the D (5 bases). Trimming took off 3 bases at V and 8 bases at J, with 13 bases between the two ends. The CDR3 is 14 amino acids. The V gene's germline CDR1 is KGHSH and CDR2 LQKENI. The CDR3 here is CASSPLLGQEKLFF. CDR3 nucleotide sequence: TGTGCCAGCTCACCCTTACTCGGACAAGAAAAACTGTTTTTT.

In its sample, this clonotype was seen many times. The chain is built from TRBV5-1 and TRBJ1-1; 7 bases line up with TRBD1. The CDR3 is 16 amino acids. CDR1 and CDR2 (germline): SGHRS, YFSETQ. After removal of 2 bases from V and 1 base from J, the junction contained 8 bases not matched to a gene. The CDR3 coding sequence is TGCGCCAGCAGCTTCGAGGGACAGCGGAGGAACACTGAAGCTTTCTTT. Protein: CASSFEGQRRNTEAFF.

This clonotype was counted at least ten times. The rearrangement joins TRBV6-6 to TRBJ1-5; D may be TRBD1 (6 bases). The V gene lost 4 bases and the J gene lost 4 bases, with 14 bases spanning the gap. The CDR3 has 15 amino acids. Germline-derived CDR1 and CDR2 are MNHNY and SVGAGI (reference sequence). This CDR3 reads CASSSGQGRNQPQHF. In DNA form, the CDR3 reads TGTGCCAGCAGTTCGGGACAAGGTCGAAATCAGCCCCAGCATTTT.

The rearrangement links TRBV7-2 to TRBJ1-5; D not resolved. The CDR3 totals 12 residues. V was clipped by 5 bases and J by 9 bases, with 11 bases between them. CDR1 is SGHTA, CDR2 FQGNSA, per germline. The CDR3 sequence is CASSRPPLPQHF. CDR3 coding DNA: TGTGCCAGCAGCAGGCCCCCCCTGCCCCAGCATTTT.

Many counts were recorded for this clonotype. V gene TRBV20-1 combines with J gene TRBJ1-2; D might be TRBD1 (6 bases). V lost 6 bases, J lost 6 bases, and 20 bases lay in between. This CDR3 contains 14 residues. Germline V gene data show CDR1 as DFQATT and CDR2 as SNEGSKA (reference sequence). The CDR3 sequence: CSAERRGRGDGYTF. The CDR3 DNA reads as TGCAGTGCCGAGCGTCGGGGGCGCGGTGATGGCTACACCTTC.

This clonotype was detected many times. This chain connects TRBV7-2 to TRBJ2-3; 9 bases are a match to TRBD2. Losses at the gene ends were 6 bases for V and 3 bases for J; bases not matched to a gene: 7. The CDR3 runs to 15 residues. The V gene's germline CDR1 is SGHTA and CDR2 FQGNSA. The CDR3 coding sequence is TGTGCCAGCAGGATGACTAGCGGACAAACAGATACGCAGTATTTT. As protein: CASRMTSGQTDTQYF.

This clonotype was observed a few times. The chain uses TRBV9 and TRBJ1-2; 9 bases fit TRBD1. This CDR3 has 16 residues. Trimming at V came to 3 bases and at J to 3 bases, leaving 9 bases not matched to a gene. The germline CDR1 and CDR2 sequences are SGDLS and YYNGEE. Here the CDR3 reads CASSGGQGLMDYGYTF. For the CDR3, the DNA is TGTGCCAGCAGCGGGGGACAGGGTCTCATGGACTATGGCTACACCTTC.

This clonotype was seen many times. It is unclear where the CDR3 begins or ends on the DNA, so no DNA is shown, and the CDR3 is as TCRdb lists it. This CDR3 is CASSPMTGVFFGDTQYF. This chain joins TRBV5-1 and TRBJ2-3; TRBD1, the table's D call, lacks a check against the DNA. Germline CDR1 and CDR2: SGHRS and YFSETQ. The CDR3 numbers 17 amino acids, ends counted.

This clonotype was counted at least ten times. The chain couples TRBV5-1 to TRBJ2-5; D ambiguous. Germline CDR1 and CDR2: SGHRS and YFSETQ. The ends were cut back, 4 bases at V and 0 bases at J, with 10 bases in the middle. This CDR3 contains 14 residues. In DNA, the CDR3 is TGCGCCAGCAGCGCCTCTTTGTACCAAGAGACCCAGTACTTC. Its protein is CASSASLYQETQYF.

The rearrangement joins TRBV20-1 to TRBJ2-7, with 10 bases aligning to TRBD2. The CDR3 is 16 amino acids. The trim removed 2 bases at V and 2 bases at J, leaving 9 bases unmatched. Germline values: CDR1 DFQATT, CDR2 SNEGSKA (reference sequence). CDR3 protein: CSARIASGGSTYEQYF. The CDR3 DNA sequence: TGCAGTGCTAGAATTGCTAGCGGGGGATCTACCTACGAGCAGTACTTC.

This clonotype came up a few times. J is TRBJ1-4 and V is TRBV4-1; a weak D match, TRBD1 (5 bases). Germline V gene data show CDR1 as MGHRA and CDR2 as YSYEKL. Deletions cut 3 bases from V and 7 bases from J, with 12 bases between. The CDR3 contains 14 residues. CDR3 sequence: CASSHPDMSEKLFF. CDR3 sequence (DNA): TGCGCCAGCAGCCACCCGGACATGAGTGAAAAACTGTTTTTT.

This sequence joins TRBV18 and TRBJ2-5, with D uncertain. The CDR3 sequence is 14 residues long. Per the germline V gene, CDR1 is KGHSH and CDR2 is LQKENI. Trimming cost V 4 bases and J 1 base, with 10 bases left between them. CDR3 bases: TGTGCCAGCTCACAATCCGCAGCCCAAGAGACCCAGTACTTC. It yields the protein CASSQSAAQETQYF. Combining the CDR3 with reference TRBV18 and TRBJ2-5 gives the whole variable domain NAGVMQNPRHLVRRRGQEARLRCSPMKGHSHVYWYRQLPEEGLKFMVYLQKENIIDESGMPKERFSAEFPKEGPSILRIQQVVRGDSAAYFCASSQSAAQETQYFGPGTRLLVL.

A word on this clonotype: Since the CDR3 does not end with the conserved phenylalanine or tryptophan, this likely comes from a read error. The V gene is TRBV11-2, the J gene TRBJ1-2; 7 bases match TRBD1. V was pared by 3 bases and J by 8 bases, with 6 bases of the junction left unmatched. Germline V gene data show CDR1 as SGHAT and CDR2 as FQNNGV. The CDR3 contains 13 residues. The DNA of the CDR3 is TGTGCCAGCAGCTTCCCAGGGGGTGGAGGCTACACCATC. It yields the protein CASSFPGGGGYTI.

At least ten counts were recorded for this clonotype. The rearrangement joins TRBV6-5 to TRBJ2-7, with 9 positions matching TRBD1. The CDR3 sequence is 14 residues long. The junction had 8 bases not matched to a gene; V was cut back by 5 bases and J by 6 bases. The germline gives CDR1 MNHEY, CDR2 SVGAGI. The CDR3 region is CASSRLQGAAEQYF. Here the CDR3 DNA reads TGTGCCAGCAGTCGACTACAGGGGGCAGCCGAGCAGTACTTC.

Concerning this clonotype itself: A much larger clone sits a single nucleotide away, making a read error possible. The chain couples TRBV28 to TRBJ2-7, with 13 bases lining up with TRBD2. CDR3 length: 16 residues. Germline V lookup: CDR1 MDHEN, CDR2 SYDVKM. Trimming removed 3 bases from V and 7 bases from J; junction bases left unmatched: 9. The CDR3 DNA follows: TGTGCCAGCAGTTTCCCCGGACTAGCGGGGGTACCAGAGCAGTACTTC. Translating gives CASSFPGLAGVPEQYF. The whole variable domain, filled in from reference TRBV28 and TRBJ2-7, reads DVKVTQSSRYLVKRTGEKVFLECVQDMDHENMFWYRQDPGLGLRLIYFSYDVKMKEKGDIPEGYSVSREKKERFSLILESASTNQTSMYLCASSFPGLAGVPEQYFGPGTRLTVT.

The chain combines TRBV4-2 with TRBJ1-6; unclear D gene. This CDR3 has 15 residues. From germline, CDR1 is LGHNA and CDR2 YNFKEQ. V shed 0 bases and J shed 13 bases, with 16 bases lying between them. CDR3 coding DNA: TGTGCCAGCAGCCAAGATTCTCAGGCACCGGGGCCCCTCCACTTT. Translation: CASSQDSQAPGPLHF.

The chain combines TRBV7-2 with TRBJ2-5; 7 nucleotides agree with TRBD2. With the DNA end fitting TRBJ2-7 better, the J assignment may be wrong. This CDR3 spans 15 amino acids. Germline values: CDR1 SGHTA, CDR2 FQGNSA. The CDR3 is CASSQPASGIYEQYF. The DNA of the CDR3 is TGTGCCAGCAGCCAACCGGCCAGCGGGATCTACGAGCAGTACTTC.

This clonotype was counted ten times or more. This rearrangement joins TRBV7-6 to TRBJ2-7; TRBD1 matches at 10 bases. Germline CDR1 SGHVS, CDR2 FNYEAQ. Losses at the gene ends were 2 bases for V and 7 bases for J; bases not matched to a gene: 5. The CDR3 extends over 14 amino acids. Here the CDR3 DNA reads TGTGCCAGCAGCTTAAGACAGGGGGCATTTGAGCAGTACTTC. Translating gives CASSLRQGAFEQYF.

This clonotype was seen many times. The chain carries TRBV11-2 and TRBJ2-3; D not resolved. This CDR3 comprises 17 residues. Germline lookup yields CDR1 SGHAT and CDR2 FQNNGV. V was shortened by 5 bases and J by 1 base, with 19 bases between the two germline ends. The CDR3 spells CASSISSGPDRTDTQYF. CDR3 nucleotides: TGTGCCAGCAGCATCTCCTCCGGGCCGGACCGCACAGATACGCAGTATTTT.

This clonotype has at least ten counts. This clone may be a read error of a much larger clone one base away. The chain combines TRBV2 with TRBJ2-7; 9 bases match TRBD2. The ends lost 3 bases at V and 7 bases at J; junction bases unmatched: 10. Germline V CDR1 and CDR2: SNHLY, FYNNEI. There are 15 residues in the CDR3. The CDR3 protein is CASSEFSGSYNEQYF. The CDR3 nucleotides read TGTGCCAGCAGTGAGTTTAGCGGGAGCTACAATGAGCAGTACTTC. The complete variable domain, with remaining parts taken from reference TRBV2 and TRBJ2-7, reads EPEVTQTPSHQVTQMGQEVILRCVPISNHLYFYWYRQILGQKVEFLVSFYNNEISEKSEIFDDQFSVERPDGSNFTLKIRSTKLEDSAMYFCASSEFSGSYNEQYFGPGTRLTVT.

This clonotype was seen many times. The chain employs TRBV9 and TRBJ2-1; 8 nucleotides align to TRBD2. Trimming at V came to 7 bases and at J to 2 bases, leaving 5 bases not matched to a gene. Germline CDR1 SGDLS, CDR2 YYNGEE. The CDR3 is 14 residues long. CDR3 in DNA: TGTGCCAGCGGGACGGGGGGGACCTACAATGAGCAGTTCTTC. Translating it yields CASGTGGTYNEQFF.

This clonotype was recorded many times. J is TRBJ2-3 and V is TRBV6-2 or TRBV6-3, with D maybe TRBD1 (6 bases). CDR1 and CDR2 from the germline V gene are MNHEY and SVGEGT. The CDR3 has 15 amino acids. V shed 10 bases and J shed 0 bases, with 17 bases lying between them. This CDR3 reads CATARTATSTDTQYF. Here the CDR3 DNA reads TGTGCCACAGCGAGGACAGCTACTAGCACAGATACGCAGTATTTT.

The rearrangement links TRBV7-2 to TRBJ1-4; TRBD1 aligns across 9 bases. CDR3 length: 15 residues. Trimming cost V 5 bases and J 7 bases; bases outside gene matches: 8. CDR1 SGHTA and CDR2 FQGNSA come from the germline V gene. CDR3 protein: CASSTGTGRSEKLFF. Written as DNA, the CDR3 is TGTGCCAGCAGCACGGGGACAGGGAGAAGTGAAAAACTGTTTTTT. Looking up the rest from reference TRBV7-2 and TRBJ1-4 gives the full variable domain: GAGVSQSPSNKVTEKGKDVELRCDPISGHTALYWYRQSLGQGLEFLIYFQGNSAPDKSGLPSDRFSAERTGGSVSTLTIQRTQQEDSAVYLCASSTGTGRSEKLFFGSGTQLSVL.

Turning to this clonotype: A much larger clone is a single base away; this may be a read error. The chain uses TRBV3-1 and TRBJ2-5; weak D call: TRBD2 (6 bases). CDR1 is LGHDT and CDR2 is YNNKEL in the germline V gene (reference sequence). CDR3 length equals 12 residues. Trimming removed 3 bases from V and 11 bases from J, with 13 bases in between. Here the CDR3 DNA reads TGTGCCAGCAGCCAGGAAGACCGGGAGCAGTACTTC. This sequence encodes CASSQEDREQYF.

This clonotype was seen ten or more times. The rearrangement links TRBV29-1 to TRBJ1-2; 8 bases fit TRBD1. The J segment lost 2 bases and the V segment lost 8 bases, leaving 4 bases of the junction unmatched. Per germline, CDR1 SQVTM and CDR2 ANQGSEA. This CDR3 has 12 residues. The CDR3 DNA reads as TGCAGCTCCCGGGACAGGAACTATGGCTACACCTTC. Translating it yields CSSRDRNYGYTF. Complete variable domain (other parts from reference TRBV29-1 and TRBJ1-2): SAVISQKPSRDICQRGTSLTIQCQVDSQVTMMFWYRQQPGQSLTLIATANQGSEATYESGFVIDKFPISRPNLTFSTLTVSNMSPEDSSIYLCSSRDRNYGYTFGSGTRLTVV.

Notes on this clonotype: Just one base apart from a much larger clone, this may be a read error. This chain uses TRBV5-1 with TRBJ1-6; TRBD1 might be the D (6 bases). This CDR3 spans 15 amino acids. Germline CDR1 SGHRS, CDR2 YFSETQ. The CDR3 loop is CANSLQGGYNSPLHF. The CDR3 bases are TGCGCCAACAGCTTACAGGGCGGATATAATTCACCCCTCCACTTT.

The chain employs TRBV5-1 and TRBJ1-6; D unresolved. The CDR3 length is 16 residues. V lost 0 bases and J lost 7, with 14 bases in between. CDR1 SGHRS and CDR2 YFSETQ come from the germline V gene. The CDR3 DNA reads as TGCGCCAGCAGCTTGGCCGGTCAGTTTGTGAATTCACCCCTCCACTTT. This translates into CASSLAGQFVNSPLHF.

This clonotype has ten or more counts. The chain is built from TRBV2 and TRBJ2-1, with D tentatively TRBD2 (6 bases). Germline CDR1 and CDR2: SNHLY and FYNNEI. The length of the CDR3 is 12 residues. V dropped 8 bases and J dropped 6 bases, with 11 bases sitting between them. The CDR3 sequence: CASGGRPNEQFF. In nucleotides, the CDR3 is TGTGCCAGCGGTGGGAGGCCCAATGAGCAGTTCTTC.

On this clonotype: A much larger clone lies one base from this, so it may be a read error. The rearrangement links TRBV20-1 to TRBJ2-4; D might be TRBD2 (6 bases). The DNA end lines up better with TRBJ2-7; the J call may be wrong. Per the germline V gene, CDR1 is DFQATT and CDR2 is SNEGSKA (reference sequence). The CDR3 spans 13 residues. CDR3 region: CSATPGEYFEQYF. CDR3 nucleotides: TGCAGTGCCACGCCGGGGGAGTACTTCGAGCAGTACTTC.

This clonotype was recorded at least ten times. The rearrangement uses TRBV12-3 or TRBV12-4 and TRBJ2-5; 8 positions match TRBD2. V shed 5 bases, J shed 1 base, and the junction held 9 bases outside the gene matches. The CDR3 has 16 residues. The CDR3 region is CASSPWGSGAQETQYF. CDR3 nucleotides: TGTGCCAGCAGTCCATGGGGTAGCGGGGCCCAAGAGACCCAGTACTTC.

This clonotype was recorded many times. The genes are TRBV18 and TRBJ2-6; D is unresolved. Germline lookup yields CDR1 KGHSH and CDR2 LQKENI. CDR3 size: 16 residues. Trimming shortened V by 2 bases and J by 0 bases, and 8 bases separated the two germline ends. In DNA, the CDR3 is TGTGCCAGCTCACCATTGAAAAGCTCTGGGGCCAACGTCCTGACTTTC. Amino acids: CASSPLKSSGANVLTF.

In the case of this clonotype: This may arise from a read error, as a much more abundant clone is one base away. The genes are TRBV21-1 and TRBJ2-3. TRBV21-1 is a listed pseudogene. The CDR3 totals 17 residues. The CDR3 region has the DNA TGTGTCAGCAGCAATAATAAGAGAGGACTAGCACCAGATACGCAGTATTTT. Translating gives CVSSNNKRGLAPDTQYF.